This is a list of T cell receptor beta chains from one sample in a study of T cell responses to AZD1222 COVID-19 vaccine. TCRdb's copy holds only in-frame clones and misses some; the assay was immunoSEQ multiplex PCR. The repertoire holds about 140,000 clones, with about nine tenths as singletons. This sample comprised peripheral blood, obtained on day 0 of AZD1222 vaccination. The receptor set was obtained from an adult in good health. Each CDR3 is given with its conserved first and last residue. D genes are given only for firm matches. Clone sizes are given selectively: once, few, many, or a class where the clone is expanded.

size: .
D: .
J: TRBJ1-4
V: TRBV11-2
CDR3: CASSSQLGATNEKLFF
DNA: TGTGCCAGCAGCTCGCAATTGGGTGCAACTAATGAAAAACTGTTTTTT

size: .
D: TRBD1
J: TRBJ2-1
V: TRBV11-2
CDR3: CASRLTGGLSNEQFF
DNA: TGTGCCAGCAGATTGACAGGGGGCCTTTCCAATGAGCAGTTCTTC

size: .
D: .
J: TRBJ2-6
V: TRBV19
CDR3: CASSPWRQDISGANVLTF
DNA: TGTGCCAGTAGCCCCTGGCGACAGGATATCTCTGGGGCCAACGTCCTGACTTTC

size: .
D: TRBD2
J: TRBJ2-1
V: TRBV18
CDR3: CASSPQLAGGPKEQFF
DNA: TGTGCCAGCTCACCTCAACTAGCGGGAGGGCCAAAGGAGCAGTTCTTC

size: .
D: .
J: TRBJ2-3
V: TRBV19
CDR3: CASSIGRVPGSTDTQYF
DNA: TGTGCCAGTAGTATAGGTAGGGTCCCAGGTAGCACAGATACGCAGTATTTT

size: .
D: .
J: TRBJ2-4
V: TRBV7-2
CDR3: CASSLSTVAKNIQYF
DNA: TGTGCCAGCAGCTTATCGACAGTAGCCAAAAACATTCAGTACTTC

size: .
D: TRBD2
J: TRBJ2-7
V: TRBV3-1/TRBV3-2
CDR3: CASSQEPPSGPPYEQYF
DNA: TGTGCCAGCAGCCAAGAGCCTCCTAGCGGGCCCCCCTACGAGCAGTACTTC

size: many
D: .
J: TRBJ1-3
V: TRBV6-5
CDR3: CASSEGDSGNTIYF
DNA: TGTGCCAGCAGCGAGGGGGACTCTGGAAACACCATATATTTT

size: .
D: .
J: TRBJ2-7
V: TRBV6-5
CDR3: CASSLTGTQYEQYF
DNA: TGTGCCAGCAGCCTAACAGGGACCCAATACGAGCAGTACTTC

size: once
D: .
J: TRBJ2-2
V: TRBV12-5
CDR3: CASGLTSGELFF
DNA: TGTGCTAGTGGTTTGACGTCCGGGGAGCTGTTTTTT

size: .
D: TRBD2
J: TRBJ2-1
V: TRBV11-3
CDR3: CASSPHSGAYNEQFF
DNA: TGTGCCAGCAGCCCTCATAGCGGGGCCTACAATGAGCAGTTCTTC

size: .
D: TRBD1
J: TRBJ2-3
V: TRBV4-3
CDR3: CASSRRIEGHRGRDTQYF
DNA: TGCGCCAGCAGTCGGCGAATCGAAGGCCACAGGGGAAGAGATACGCAGTATTTT

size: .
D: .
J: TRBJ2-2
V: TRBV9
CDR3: CASSVRGANTGELFF
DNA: TGTGCCAGCAGCGTACGCGGGGCAAACACCGGGGAGCTGTTTTTT

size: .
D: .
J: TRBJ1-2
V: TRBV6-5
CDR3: CASSPGRRRFYGYTF
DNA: TGTGCCAGCAGTCCTGGACGGCGAAGGTTCTATGGCTACACCTTC

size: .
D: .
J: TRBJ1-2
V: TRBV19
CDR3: CASSILGRDRIVGYTF
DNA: TGTGCCAGTAGTATCCTGGGTCGCGACAGGATTGTCGGCTACACCTTC

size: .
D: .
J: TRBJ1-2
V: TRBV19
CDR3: CASKKQGSSNYGYTF
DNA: TGTGCCAGTAAGAAGCAGGGGTCCTCTAACTATGGCTACACCTTC

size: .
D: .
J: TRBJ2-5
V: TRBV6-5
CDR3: CASSYLDPQGGETQYF
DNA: TGTGCCAGCAGTTACTTGGACCCCCAGGGTGGGGAGACCCAGTACTTC

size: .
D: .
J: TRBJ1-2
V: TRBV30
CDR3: CAWSVKGGLIPLF
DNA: TGTGCCTGGAGTGTAAAGGGGGGGCTGATCCCCTTATTC

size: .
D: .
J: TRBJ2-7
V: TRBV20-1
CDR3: CSAIEGNEQYF
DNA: TGCAGTGCTATCGAGGGTAACGAGCAGTACTTC

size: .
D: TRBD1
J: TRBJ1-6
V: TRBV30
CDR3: CAGGGQYNSPLHF
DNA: TGTGCCGGGGGGGGACAGTATAATTCACCCCTCCACTTT

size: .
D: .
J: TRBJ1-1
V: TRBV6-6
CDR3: CASSYTGPGNTEAFF
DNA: TGTGCCAGCAGTTACACCGGGCCAGGGAACACTGAAGCTTTCTTT

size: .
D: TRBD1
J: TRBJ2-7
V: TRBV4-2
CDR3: CASSQETGTIYEQYF
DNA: TGTGCCAGCAGCCAAGAGACAGGGACGATCTACGAGCAGTACTTC

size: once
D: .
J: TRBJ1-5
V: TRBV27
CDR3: CASSSGLGGTNQPQHF
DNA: TGTGCCAGCAGTTCGGGCCTAGGGGGGACAAATCAGCCCCAGCATTTT

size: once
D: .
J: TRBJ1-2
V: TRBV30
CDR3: CAWSGGALGYGYTF
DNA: TGTGCCTGGAGCGGGGGGGCGCTTGGCTATGGCTACACCTTC

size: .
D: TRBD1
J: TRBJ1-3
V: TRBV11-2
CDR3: CASSPTGAGNTIYF
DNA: TGTGCCAGCAGCCCGACAGGGGCTGGAAACACCATATATTTT

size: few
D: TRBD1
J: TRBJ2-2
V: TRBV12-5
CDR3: CASTTGSGELFF
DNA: TGTGCTAGCACGACAGGGTCCGGGGAGCTGTTTTTT

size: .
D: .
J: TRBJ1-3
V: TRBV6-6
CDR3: CASSYGTLSGNTIYF
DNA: TGTGCCAGCAGTTACGGTACGCTCTCTGGAAACACCATATATTTT

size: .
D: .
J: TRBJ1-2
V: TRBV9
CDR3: CASRTGTGDYGYTF
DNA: TGTGCCAGCAGAACCGGGACGGGAGACTATGGCTACACCTTC

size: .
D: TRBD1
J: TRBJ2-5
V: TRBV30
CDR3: CAWGGGQAEETQYF
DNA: TGTGCCTGGGGGGGTGGACAGGCCGAAGAGACCCAGTACTTC

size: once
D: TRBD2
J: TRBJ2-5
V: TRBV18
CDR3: CASSSSGYQETQYF
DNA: TGTGCCAGCTCAAGTAGCGGGTACCAAGAGACCCAGTACTTC

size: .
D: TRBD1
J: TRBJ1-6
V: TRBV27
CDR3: CASRVMGQKLSPLHF
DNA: TGTGCCAGCCGAGTGATGGGACAGAAGCTTTCACCCCTCCACTTT

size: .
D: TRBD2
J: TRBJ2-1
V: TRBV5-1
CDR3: CASSLTSGNNEQFF
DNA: TGCGCCAGCAGCTTAACTAGCGGAAACAATGAGCAGTTCTTC

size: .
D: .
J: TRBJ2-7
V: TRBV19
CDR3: CASSIDQGGYEQYF
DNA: TGTGCCAGTAGTATAGATCAGGGAGGCTACGAGCAGTACTTC

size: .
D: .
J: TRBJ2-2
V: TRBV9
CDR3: CASSVRTNTGELFF
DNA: TGTGCCAGCAGCGTAAGGACCAACACCGGGGAGCTGTTTTTT